This T cell receptor beta chain was captured in a study of blood T cell repertoires in COVID-19 (dated by TCRdb to the early 2020s). About the study as a whole: Collaborator samples came from the United States, Italy and Spain and covered acute and convalescent phases of COVID-19. The prospective study material was composed of cDNA or gDNA derived from T cells, B-cell-depleted T cells, or PBMCs. The dataset comprised deeply sampled blood TCRbeta repertoires from subjects exposed to, actively infected with, or recovered from COVID-19. The repertoires were released in a freely available public database intended as a resource for research on the immune response to SARS-CoV-2. Samples came from the ongoing ImmuneRACE study (first 160 participants) plus 1,254 subjects from 6 global collaborators. The sample metadata nearly always contained a de-identified subject ID, COVID-19 status, age in years and sex. HLA class I and class II types, where available, came from metadata supplied by the sample provider rather than from assay-based typing. Study-wide conclusions, independent of this receptor: How much clinical and demographic metadata was included differed by source and by participant, and the metadata was provided uncurated.

The immunoSEQ Assay, a bias-controlled multiplex PCR, was used to amplify TCRbeta CDR3 regions from genomic DNA. Per the authors' processing: The number of nucleated cells in each sample was estimated by amplification of reference gene primers within the assay. Sequence reads were collapsed and filtered to measure the absolute abundance of every unique TCRbeta CDR3 rearrangement. For each sample, productive Simpson clonality was calculated as the square root of Simpson's diversity index over productive rearrangements. TCRdb's version of the immuneACCESS table is confined to in-frame rearrangements and falls short of the full clone set. An unresolved V gene accounts for under half of the shortfall where checked; the remainder is of unknown origin. That table gives V, J and clone size, and the DNA gave D and trimming. In this sample the table shows over 30,000 clones, 83% of which occur a single time. Together, the top ten hold 3.6% of the sample.

On this clone: What this receptor recognizes is not known. The input lacks base qualities; no much larger clone sits a single base away.

Collaborating institutions collected whole blood in K2EDTA tubes following their own protocols. Collaborator samples were shipped for TCRbeta analysis as frozen whole blood, isolated PBMCs, or DNA extracted from either sample type. In the germline V gene, CDR1 corresponds to SGHDN and CDR2 to FVKESK. The CDR3 measures 14 amino acids from cysteine to phenylalanine. The only DNA kept is the CDR3, 42 bases in frame from the first base. V loses 1 base of germline sequence and J loses 5 bases, and the interval between the two ends is 9 bases. The chain was built from TRBV14 and TRBJ2-1; the D gene cannot be named for sure. The TCR was taken from a man in his fifties with acute or convalescent COVID-19. The specimen sequenced was peripheral blood. Read as DNA, the sequence is TGTGCCAGCAGCCAAGCTTCTCGAGACAATGAGCAGTTCTTC. It translates to CASSQASRDNEQFF.